The T cell receptor beta chain described here comes from a study of cytomegalovirus exposure and HLA in healthy donors. General study points: Within the 130 or so validation repertoires, first-cohort TCR clusters tended to co-occur, according to a later analysis. It was 150 to 200 TCR beta chains that were listed as cytomegalovirus-associated.

On this clone itself: Its antigen remains unknown.

TCRdb keeps only in-frame clones here, not all; method: immunoSEQ multiplex PCR. The data show roughly 130,000 clones, approximately 84% seen once. The V and J ends lost 3 bases and 6 bases respectively, with 18 bases between them. CDR1 MNHEY and CDR2 SMNVEV come from the germline V gene (reference sequence). CDR3 length equals 16 residues. The sequence came from a woman aged 25 to 45 in good health and CMV-seronegative. The rearrangement uses TRBV27 and TRBJ2-1; TRBD1 might be the D (6 bases). Specimen: PBMCs. CDR3 sequence: CASSFLGRGLGNEQFF. The CDR3 DNA follows: TGTGCCAGCAGTTTTCTTGGCAGGGGCTTAGGCAATGAGCAGTTCTTC.